This T cell receptor beta chain was found in a study of CD8+CD57+ T cells in acquired aplastic anemia. About the research overall: Healthy donors averaged approximately 10 million reads for CD4+ cells.

V was pared by 5 bases and J by 1 base, with 11 bases between. This CDR3 region has 14 residues. Germline values: CDR1 MNHEY, CDR2 SVGEGT. Profiling that covered TCR beta VDJ and CDR3 relied on genomic DNA as its template. TCRdb re-derived calls from the reads in MiXCR, one entry per CDR3 protein. The repertoire holds around 200,000 distinct CDR3 sequences, with less than 70% as singletons. In its sample, this clonotype was seen many times. The origin of this receptor is a human donor in good health, serving as a control. Input material: sorted CD4+, CD8+, or CD8+CD57+ T cells (not recorded which) from PBMCs. The chain carries TRBV6-2 or TRBV6-3 and TRBJ1-1; D remains ambiguous. CDR3 bases: TGTGCCAGCAGTCTCTTTCAAGAGAACACTGAAGCTTTCTTT. This sequence encodes CASSLFQENTEAFF.